This T cell receptor beta chain was found in a study of blood T cell repertoires in COVID-19. About the study: Acute and convalescent COVID-19 samples came from the United States, Italy and Spain.

V lost 5 bases and J 5 bases, leaving 7 bases between the germline ends. CDR3 length: 12 residues. Germline assignment: CDR1 LGHDT and CDR2 YNNKEL (reference sequence). Sequencing was performed with immunoSEQ multiplex PCR; in TCRdb, only in-frame clones are kept and a portion is missing. Of 80,000 to 100,000 clones in the sample, around 87% were seen once. The sample taken for sequencing was peripheral blood. This chain links TRBV3-1 (or the pseudogene TRBV3-2) with TRBJ2-1; no clear D gene. The receptor comes from a human donor in a cohort sampled during active COVID-19. The chain's CDR3 is CASSFYDNEQFF. The CDR3 DNA is TGTGCCAGCAGCTTCTATGACAATGAGCAGTTCTTC.